This T cell receptor beta chain was observed in a study of blood T cells in healthy people across ages. For the study at large: Template switching recovered approximately one barcoded beta molecule for every two T cells. General study points: Higher diversity, along with more naive CD4+ cells, distinguished long-lived donors from aged donors. TCR beta diversity was tightly associated with the proportion of naive T cells.

In regard to this clonotype: Its antigen is unidentified.

The CDR3 totals 15 residues. Germline-derived CDR1 and CDR2 are SGHDT and YYEEEE. The authors ran a second PCR of 7 to 11 cycles using a sample-barcoded 5' primer and a J-beta primer mix. Paired-end reads containing CDR3 totaled no fewer than 2.5 million for each sample. TCRdb ran MiXCR on the 5' RACE reads and lists one entry per CDR3 protein. The data show more than 700,000 distinct CDR3 sequences, approximately 55% seen once. The chain employs TRBV5-6 and TRBJ2-4, with 10 bases identical to TRBD1. The closer fit of TRBJ2-7 to the DNA end suggests the J call may be wrong. Input material: blood. The receptor comes from a man older than 75 in good health. CDR3 sequence reads: CASSSLGTGAREQYF. CDR3 coding DNA: TGTGCCAGCAGCTCCCTGGGGACAGGGGCCCGCGAGCAGTACTTC.